Sequencing of this TCR beta chain was carried out in a study of blood T cell repertoires in COVID-19. Overall study context: T cells, B-cell-depleted T cells, or PBMCs supplied cDNA or gDNA.

Two negative PCRs, clearance, or symptom resolution characterized the recovered Cohort 3 donors. Original handling: The authors estimated nucleated cell counts from reference gene primer amplification. Sequencing used immunoSEQ multiplex PCR; TCRdb keeps in-frame clones, though not all of them. V, J and clone size were drawn from that table, and D and trimming were deduced from the DNA. The sample consists of hundreds of thousands of clones, 86% of them appearing once. Sequences were obtained from PBMCs or T cells enriched from blood (not recorded which). This receptor was taken from a woman between 45 and 60 years old who had recovered from COVID-19.

The CDR3 spells CASSQDPLDEQFF. CDR3 in DNA: TGTGCCAGCAGCCAAGATCCTCTTGATGAGCAGTTCTTC. This sequence joins TRBV4-2 and TRBJ2-1; no clear D gene. The germline V gene encodes CDR1 LGHNA and CDR2 YNFKEQ. Trimming took off 0 bases at V and 8 bases at J, with 8 bases between the two ends. CDR3 length: 13 amino acids.